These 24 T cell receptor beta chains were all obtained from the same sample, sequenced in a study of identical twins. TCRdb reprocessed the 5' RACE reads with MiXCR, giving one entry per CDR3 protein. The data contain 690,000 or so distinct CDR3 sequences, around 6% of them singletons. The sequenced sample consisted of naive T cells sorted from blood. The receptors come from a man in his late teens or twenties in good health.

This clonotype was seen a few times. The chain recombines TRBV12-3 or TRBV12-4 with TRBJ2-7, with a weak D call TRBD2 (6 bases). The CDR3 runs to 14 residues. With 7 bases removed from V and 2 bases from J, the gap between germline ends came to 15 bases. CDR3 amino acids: CASNVGGATYEQYF. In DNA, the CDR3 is TGTGCCAGCAACGTGGGGGGAGCGACCTACGAGCAGTACTTC.

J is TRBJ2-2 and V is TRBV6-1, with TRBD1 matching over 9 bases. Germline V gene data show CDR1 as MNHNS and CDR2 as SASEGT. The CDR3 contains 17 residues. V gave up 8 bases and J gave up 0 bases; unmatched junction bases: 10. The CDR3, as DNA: TGTGCCAGCCAAAAGACCGGGACAGGGACGAACACCGGGGAGCTGTTTTTT. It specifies CASQKTGTGTNTGELFF.

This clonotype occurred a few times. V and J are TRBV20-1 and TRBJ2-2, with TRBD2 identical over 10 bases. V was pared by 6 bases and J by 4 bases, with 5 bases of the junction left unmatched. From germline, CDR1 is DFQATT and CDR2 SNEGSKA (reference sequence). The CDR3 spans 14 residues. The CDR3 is CSAPPSGSTGELFF. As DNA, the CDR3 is TGCAGTGCCCCTCCTAGCGGGAGCACCGGGGAGCTGTTTTTT.

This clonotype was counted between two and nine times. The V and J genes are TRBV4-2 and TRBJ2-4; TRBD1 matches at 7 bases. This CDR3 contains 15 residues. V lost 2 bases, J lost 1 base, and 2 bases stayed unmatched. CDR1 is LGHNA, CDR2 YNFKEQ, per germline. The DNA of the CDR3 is TGTGCCAGCAGCCAATTGACAGGGGCCAAAAACATTCAGTACTTC. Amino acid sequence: CASSQLTGAKNIQYF.

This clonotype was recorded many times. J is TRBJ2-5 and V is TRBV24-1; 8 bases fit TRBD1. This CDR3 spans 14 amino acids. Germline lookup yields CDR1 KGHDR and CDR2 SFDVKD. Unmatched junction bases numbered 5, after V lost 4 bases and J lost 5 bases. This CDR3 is CATSEAGGVETQYF. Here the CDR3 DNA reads TGTGCCACCAGTGAGGCAGGGGGCGTTGAGACCCAGTACTTC.

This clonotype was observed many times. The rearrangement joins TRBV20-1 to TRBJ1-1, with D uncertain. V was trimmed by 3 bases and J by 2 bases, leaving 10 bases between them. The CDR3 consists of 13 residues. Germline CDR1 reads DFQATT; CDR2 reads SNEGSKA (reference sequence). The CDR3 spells CSASSEPNTEAFF. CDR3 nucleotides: TGCAGTGCTAGTTCGGAACCTAACACTGAAGCTTTCTTT.

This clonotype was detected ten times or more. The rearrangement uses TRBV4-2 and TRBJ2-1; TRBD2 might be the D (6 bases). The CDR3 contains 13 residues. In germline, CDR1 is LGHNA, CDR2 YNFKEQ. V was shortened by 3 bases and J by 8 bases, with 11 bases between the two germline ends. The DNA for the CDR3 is TGTGCCAGCAGCCAGGGTTGGGGGGATGAGCAGTTCTTC. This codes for CASSQGWGDEQFF.

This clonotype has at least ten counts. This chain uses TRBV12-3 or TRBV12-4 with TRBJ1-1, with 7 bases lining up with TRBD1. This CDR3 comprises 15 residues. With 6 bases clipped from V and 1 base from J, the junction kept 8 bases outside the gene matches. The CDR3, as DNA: TGTGCCAGCAGCCAAAACAGGGGAGAGAACACTGAAGCTTTCTTT. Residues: CASSQNRGENTEAFF.

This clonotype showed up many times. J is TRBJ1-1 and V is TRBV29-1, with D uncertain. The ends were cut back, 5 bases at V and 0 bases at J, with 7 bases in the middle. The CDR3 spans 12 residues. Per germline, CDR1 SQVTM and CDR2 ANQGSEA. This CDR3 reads CSVKGMNTEAFF. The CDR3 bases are TGCAGCGTTAAAGGGATGAACACTGAAGCTTTCTTT. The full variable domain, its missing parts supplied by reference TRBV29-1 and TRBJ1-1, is SAVISQKPSRDICQRGTSLTIQCQVDSQVTMMFWYRQQPGQSLTLIATANQGSEATYESGFVIDKFPISRPNLTFSTLTVSNMSPEDSSIYLCSVKGMNTEAFFGQGTRLTVV.

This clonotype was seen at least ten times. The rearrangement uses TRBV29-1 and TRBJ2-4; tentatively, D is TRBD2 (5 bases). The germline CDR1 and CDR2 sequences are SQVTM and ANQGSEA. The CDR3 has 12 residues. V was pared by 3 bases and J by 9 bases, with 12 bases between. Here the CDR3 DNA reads TGCAGCGTTGATACAGCGGTCGGCATTCAGTACTTC. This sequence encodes CSVDTAVGIQYF.

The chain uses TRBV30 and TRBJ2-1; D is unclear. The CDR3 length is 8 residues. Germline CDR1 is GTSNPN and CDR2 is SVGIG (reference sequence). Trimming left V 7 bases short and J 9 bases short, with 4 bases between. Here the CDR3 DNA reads TGTGCCTATAGTGAGCAGTTCTTC. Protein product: CAYSEQFF.

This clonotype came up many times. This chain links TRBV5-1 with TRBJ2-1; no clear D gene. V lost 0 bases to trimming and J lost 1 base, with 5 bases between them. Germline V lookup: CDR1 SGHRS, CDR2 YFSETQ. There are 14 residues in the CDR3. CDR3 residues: CASSLAWSYNEQFF. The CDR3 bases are TGCGCCAGCAGCTTGGCCTGGTCCTACAATGAGCAGTTCTTC.

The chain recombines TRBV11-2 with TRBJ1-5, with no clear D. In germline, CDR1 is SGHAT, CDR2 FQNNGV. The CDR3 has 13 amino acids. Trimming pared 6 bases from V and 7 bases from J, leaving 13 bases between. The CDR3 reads CASSRNERQPQHF. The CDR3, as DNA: TGTGCCAGCAGTCGGAACGAGAGGCAGCCCCAGCATTTT.

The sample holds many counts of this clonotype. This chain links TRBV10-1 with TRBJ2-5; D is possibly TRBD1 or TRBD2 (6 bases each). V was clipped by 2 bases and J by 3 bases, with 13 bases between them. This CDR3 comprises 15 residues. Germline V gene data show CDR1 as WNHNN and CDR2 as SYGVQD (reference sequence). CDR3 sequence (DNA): TGCGCCAGCAGTGAGGGAGGGGGGCTCGAAGAGACCCAGTACTTC. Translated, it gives CASSEGGGLEETQYF.

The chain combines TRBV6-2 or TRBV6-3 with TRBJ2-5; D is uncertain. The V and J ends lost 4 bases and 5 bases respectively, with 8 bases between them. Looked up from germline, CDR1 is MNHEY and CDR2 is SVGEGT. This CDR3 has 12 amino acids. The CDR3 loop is CASSSLAETQYF. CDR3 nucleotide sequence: TGTGCCAGCAGTTCTCTTGCGGAGACCCAGTACTTC.

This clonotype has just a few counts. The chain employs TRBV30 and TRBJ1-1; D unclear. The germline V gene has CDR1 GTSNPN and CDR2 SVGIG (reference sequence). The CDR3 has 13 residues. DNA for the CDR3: TGTGCGTGGGCTCAGTGGGTCGACACTGAAGCTTTCTTT. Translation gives CAWAQWVDTEAFF.

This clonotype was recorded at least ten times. The CDR3 reads CSAYDSDGYTF. The CDR3, as DNA: TGCAGTGCGTACGATAGCGATGGCTACACCTTC. The J gene is TRBJ1-2, the V gene TRBV20-1; D is uncertain. The ends were cut back, 6 bases at V and 6 bases at J, with 11 bases in the middle. Germline-derived CDR1 and CDR2 are DFQATT and SNEGSKA (reference sequence). The CDR3 contains 11 residues.

In DNA form, the CDR3 reads TGTGCCAGCAGGACAATAGGGAGCTCCTATAATTCACCCCTCCACTTT. Protein: CASRTIGSSYNSPLHF. The genes are TRBV4-2 and TRBJ1-6; D not certain. Germline V gene sequence: CDR1 LGHNA, CDR2 YNFKEQ. V shed 6 bases and J shed 0 bases, with 12 bases lying between them. The CDR3 spans 16 residues.

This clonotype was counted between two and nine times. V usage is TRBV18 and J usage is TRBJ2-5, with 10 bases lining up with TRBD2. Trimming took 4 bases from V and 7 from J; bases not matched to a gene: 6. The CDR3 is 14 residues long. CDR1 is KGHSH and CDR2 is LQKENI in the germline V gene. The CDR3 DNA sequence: TGTGCCAGCTCACAGCGGGAGGGCGATGGGACCCAGTACTTC. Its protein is CASSQREGDGTQYF. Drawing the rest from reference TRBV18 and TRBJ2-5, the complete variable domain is NAGVMQNPRHLVRRRGQEARLRCSPMKGHSHVYWYRQLPEEGLKFMVYLQKENIIDESGMPKERFSAEFPKEGPSILRIQQVVRGDSAAYFCASSQREGDGTQYFGPGTRLLVL.

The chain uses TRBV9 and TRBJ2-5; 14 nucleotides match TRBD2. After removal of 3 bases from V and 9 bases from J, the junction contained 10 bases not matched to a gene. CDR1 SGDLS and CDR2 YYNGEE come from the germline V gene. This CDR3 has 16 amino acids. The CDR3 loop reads CASSAWTSGRLEAQYF. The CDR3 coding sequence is TGTGCCAGCAGCGCCTGGACTAGCGGGAGGCTGGAGGCCCAGTACTTC.

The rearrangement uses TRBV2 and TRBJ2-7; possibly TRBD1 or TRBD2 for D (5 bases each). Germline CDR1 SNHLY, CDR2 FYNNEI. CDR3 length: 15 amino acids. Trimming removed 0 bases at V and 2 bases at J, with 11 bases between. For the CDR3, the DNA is TGTGCCAGCAGTGAAGCGGGACGGGGAACCTACGAGCAGTACTTC. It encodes CASSEAGRGTYEQYF. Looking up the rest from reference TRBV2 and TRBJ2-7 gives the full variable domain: EPEVTQTPSHQVTQMGQEVILRCVPISNHLYFYWYRQILGQKVEFLVSFYNNEISEKSEIFDDQFSVERPDGSNFTLKIRSTKLEDSAMYFCASSEAGRGTYEQYFGPGTRLTVT.

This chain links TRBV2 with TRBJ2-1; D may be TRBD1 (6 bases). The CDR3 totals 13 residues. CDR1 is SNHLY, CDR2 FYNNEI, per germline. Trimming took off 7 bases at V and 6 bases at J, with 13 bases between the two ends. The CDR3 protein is CASNVAGANEQFF. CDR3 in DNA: TGTGCCAGCAACGTCGCAGGGGCCAATGAGCAGTTCTTC.

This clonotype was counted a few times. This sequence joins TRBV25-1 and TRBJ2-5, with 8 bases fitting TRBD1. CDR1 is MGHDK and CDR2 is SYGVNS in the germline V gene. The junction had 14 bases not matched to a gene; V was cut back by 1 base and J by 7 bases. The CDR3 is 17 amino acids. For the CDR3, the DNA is TGTGCCAGCAGTGAATCGGGGACAGGCTCCGGCGGACGGACCCAGTACTTC. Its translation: CASSESGTGSGGRTQYF.

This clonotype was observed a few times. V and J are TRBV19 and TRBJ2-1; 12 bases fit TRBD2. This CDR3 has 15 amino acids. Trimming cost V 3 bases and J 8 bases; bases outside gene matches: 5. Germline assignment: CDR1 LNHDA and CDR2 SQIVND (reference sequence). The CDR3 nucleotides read TGTGCCAGTAGTATGACTAGCGGGAGATTTGATGAGCAGTTCTTC. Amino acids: CASSMTSGRFDEQFF. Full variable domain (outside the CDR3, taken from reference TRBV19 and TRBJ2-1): DGGITQSPKYLFRKEGQNVTLSCEQNLNHDAMYWYRQDPGQGLRLIYYSQIVNDFQKGDIAEGYSVSREKKESFPLTVTSAQKNPTAFYLCASSMTSGRFDEQFFGPGTRLTVL.